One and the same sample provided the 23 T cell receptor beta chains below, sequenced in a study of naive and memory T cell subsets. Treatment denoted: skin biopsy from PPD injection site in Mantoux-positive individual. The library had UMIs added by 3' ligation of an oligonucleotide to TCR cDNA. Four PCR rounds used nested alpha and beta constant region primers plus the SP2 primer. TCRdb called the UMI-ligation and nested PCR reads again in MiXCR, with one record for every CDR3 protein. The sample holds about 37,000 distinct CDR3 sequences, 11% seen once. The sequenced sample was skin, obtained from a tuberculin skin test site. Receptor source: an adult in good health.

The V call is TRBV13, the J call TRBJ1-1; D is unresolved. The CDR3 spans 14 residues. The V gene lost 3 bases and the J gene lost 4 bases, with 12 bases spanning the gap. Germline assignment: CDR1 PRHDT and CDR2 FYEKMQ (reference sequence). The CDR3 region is CASSLGRAFTEAFF. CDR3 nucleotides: TGTGCCAGCAGCTTGGGCCGGGCCTTCACTGAAGCTTTCTTT.

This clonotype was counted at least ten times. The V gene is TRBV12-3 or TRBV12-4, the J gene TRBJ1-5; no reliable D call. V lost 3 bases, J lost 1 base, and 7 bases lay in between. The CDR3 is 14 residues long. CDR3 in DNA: TGTGCCAGCAGTTTCTCCGTAAGCAATCAGCCCCAGCATTTT. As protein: CASSFSVSNQPQHF.

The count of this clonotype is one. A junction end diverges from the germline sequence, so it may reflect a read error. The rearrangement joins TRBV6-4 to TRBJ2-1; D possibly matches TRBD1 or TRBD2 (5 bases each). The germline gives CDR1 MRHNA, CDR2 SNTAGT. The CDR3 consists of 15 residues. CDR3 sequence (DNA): TGTGCCAGAAGTGAGGTTGGGGGAGTACACAATGAGCAGTTCTTC. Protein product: CARSEVGGVHNEQFF.

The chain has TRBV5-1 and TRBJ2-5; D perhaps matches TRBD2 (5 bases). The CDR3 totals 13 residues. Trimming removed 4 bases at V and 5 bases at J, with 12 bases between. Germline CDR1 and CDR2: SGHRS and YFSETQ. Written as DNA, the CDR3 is TGCGCCAGCAGCCCCGGAGGAGTGGAGACCCAGTACTTC. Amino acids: CASSPGGVETQYF.

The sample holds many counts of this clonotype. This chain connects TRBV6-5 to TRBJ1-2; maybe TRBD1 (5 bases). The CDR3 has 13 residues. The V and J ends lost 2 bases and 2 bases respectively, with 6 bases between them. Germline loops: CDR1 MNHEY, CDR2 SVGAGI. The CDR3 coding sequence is TGTGCCAGCAGTTACGACAGAAACTATGGCTACACCTTC. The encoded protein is CASSYDRNYGYTF.

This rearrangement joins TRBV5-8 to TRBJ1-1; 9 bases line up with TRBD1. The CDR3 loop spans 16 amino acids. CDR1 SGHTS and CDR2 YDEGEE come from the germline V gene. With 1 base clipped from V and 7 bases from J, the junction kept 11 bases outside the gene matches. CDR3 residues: CASSLRTGEEKGEAFF. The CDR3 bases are TGTGCCAGCAGCTTGAGGACAGGGGAGGAGAAGGGTGAAGCTTTCTTT.

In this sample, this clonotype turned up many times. CDR3 sequence: CASSRQGNQETQYF. The CDR3 DNA sequence: TGTGCCAGCAGCCGCCAGGGGAATCAAGAGACCCAGTACTTC. The J gene is TRBJ2-5, the V gene TRBV21-1; the table's D call, TRBD1, has no DNA check behind it. TRBV21-1 counts as a pseudogene. The CDR3 consists of 14 residues.

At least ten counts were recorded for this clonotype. In DNA form, the CDR3 reads TGTGCCAGCAGTTTGGGACTAGCGGCCTACAATGAGCAGTTCTTC. It codes for CASSLGLAAYNEQFF. The chain links TRBV27 to TRBJ2-1, with 11 bases lining up with TRBD2. This CDR3 is 15 amino acids long. The germline V gene encodes CDR1 MNHEY and CDR2 SMNVEV (reference sequence). With 3 bases clipped from V and 2 bases from J, the junction kept 0 bases outside the gene matches.

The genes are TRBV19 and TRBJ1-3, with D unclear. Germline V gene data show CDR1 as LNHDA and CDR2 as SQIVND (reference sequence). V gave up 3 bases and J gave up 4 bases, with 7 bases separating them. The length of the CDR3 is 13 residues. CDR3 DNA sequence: TGTGCCAGTAGTATTTTCCAAGGAAACACCATATATTTT. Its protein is CASSIFQGNTIYF.

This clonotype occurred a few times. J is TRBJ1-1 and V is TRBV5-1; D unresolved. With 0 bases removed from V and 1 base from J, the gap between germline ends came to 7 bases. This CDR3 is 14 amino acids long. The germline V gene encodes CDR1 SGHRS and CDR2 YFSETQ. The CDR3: CASSLAVGNTEAFF. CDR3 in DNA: TGCGCCAGCAGCTTGGCGGTAGGGAACACTGAAGCTTTCTTT.

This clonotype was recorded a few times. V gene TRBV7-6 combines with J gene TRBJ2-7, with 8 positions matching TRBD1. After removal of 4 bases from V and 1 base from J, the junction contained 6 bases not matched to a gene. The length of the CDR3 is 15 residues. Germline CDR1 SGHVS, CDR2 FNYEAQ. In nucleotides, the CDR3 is TGTGCCAGCAGCTATAGGACAGGGAATTCCTACGAGCAGTACTTC. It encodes CASSYRTGNSYEQYF.

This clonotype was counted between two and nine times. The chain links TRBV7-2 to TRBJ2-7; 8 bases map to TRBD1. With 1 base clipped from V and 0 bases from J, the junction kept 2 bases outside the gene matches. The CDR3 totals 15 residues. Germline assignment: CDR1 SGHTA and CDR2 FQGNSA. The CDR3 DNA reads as TGTGCCAGCAGCTTAGGGACAGGGATCTCCTACGAGCAGTACTTC. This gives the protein CASSLGTGISYEQYF.

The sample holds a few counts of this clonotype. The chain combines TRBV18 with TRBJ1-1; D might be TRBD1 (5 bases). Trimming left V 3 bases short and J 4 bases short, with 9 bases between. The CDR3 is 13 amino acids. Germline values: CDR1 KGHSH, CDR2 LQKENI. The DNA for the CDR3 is TGTGCCAGCTCACCGACGGGGCCCACTGAAGCTTTCTTT. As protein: CASSPTGPTEAFF.

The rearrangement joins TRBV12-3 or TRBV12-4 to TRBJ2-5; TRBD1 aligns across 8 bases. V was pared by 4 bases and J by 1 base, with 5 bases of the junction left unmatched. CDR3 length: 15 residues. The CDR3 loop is CASSSGQGLQETQYF. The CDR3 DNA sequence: TGTGCCAGCAGTTCCGGACAGGGCCTCCAAGAGACCCAGTACTTC.

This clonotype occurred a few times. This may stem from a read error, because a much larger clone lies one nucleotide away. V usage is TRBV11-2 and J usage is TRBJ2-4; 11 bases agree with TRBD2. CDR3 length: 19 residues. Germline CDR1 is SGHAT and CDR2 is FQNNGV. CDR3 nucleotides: TGTGCCAGCAGCCGTCTTATGTCGACTAGCGGGGCGGCGGGGGACATGCAGTACTTC. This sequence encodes CASSRLMSTSGAAGDMQYF.

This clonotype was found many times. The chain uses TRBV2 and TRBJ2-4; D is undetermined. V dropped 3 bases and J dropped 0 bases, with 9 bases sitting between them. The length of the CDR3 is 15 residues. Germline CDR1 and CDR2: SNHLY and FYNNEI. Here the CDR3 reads CASSDRLLAKNIQYF. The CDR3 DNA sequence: TGTGCCAGCAGTGACAGATTACTAGCCAAAAACATTCAGTACTTC.

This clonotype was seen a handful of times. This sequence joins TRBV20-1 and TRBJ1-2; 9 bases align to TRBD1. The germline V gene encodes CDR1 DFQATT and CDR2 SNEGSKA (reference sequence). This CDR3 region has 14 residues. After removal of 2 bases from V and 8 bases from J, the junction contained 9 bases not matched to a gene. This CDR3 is CSARSGQGLEGYTF. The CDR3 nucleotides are TGCAGTGCTAGATCTGGACAGGGGCTCGAGGGCTACACCTTC.

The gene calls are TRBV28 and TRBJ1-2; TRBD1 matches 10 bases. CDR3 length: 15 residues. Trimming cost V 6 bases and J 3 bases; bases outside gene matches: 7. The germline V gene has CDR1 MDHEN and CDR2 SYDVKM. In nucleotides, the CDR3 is TGTGCCAGCAGCCCCCGGGACAGGGGAGACTATGGCTACACCTTC. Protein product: CASSPRDRGDYGYTF.

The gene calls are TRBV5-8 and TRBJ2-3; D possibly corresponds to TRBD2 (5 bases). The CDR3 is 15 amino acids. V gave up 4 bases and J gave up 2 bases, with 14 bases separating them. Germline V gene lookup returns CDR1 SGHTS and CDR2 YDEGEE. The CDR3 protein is CASSPGLADTDTQYF. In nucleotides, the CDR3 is TGTGCCAGCAGCCCGGGGTTAGCAGACACAGATACGCAGTATTTT.

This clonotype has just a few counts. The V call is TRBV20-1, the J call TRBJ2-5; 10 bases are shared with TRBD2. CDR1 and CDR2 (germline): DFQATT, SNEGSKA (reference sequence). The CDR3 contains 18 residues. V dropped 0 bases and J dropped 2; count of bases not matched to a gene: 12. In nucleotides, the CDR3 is TGCAGTGCTAGAGATTATATGACTAGCGGGTACACACAAGAGACCCAGTACTTC. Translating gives CSARDYMTSGYTQETQYF.

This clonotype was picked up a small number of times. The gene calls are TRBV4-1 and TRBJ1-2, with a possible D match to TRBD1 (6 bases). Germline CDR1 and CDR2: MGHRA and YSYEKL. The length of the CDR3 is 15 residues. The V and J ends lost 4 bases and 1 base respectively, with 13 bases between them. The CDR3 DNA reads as TGCGCCAGCAGCCCCCCAGGGGTGAATAACTATGGCTACACCTTC. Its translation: CASSPPGVNNYGYTF.

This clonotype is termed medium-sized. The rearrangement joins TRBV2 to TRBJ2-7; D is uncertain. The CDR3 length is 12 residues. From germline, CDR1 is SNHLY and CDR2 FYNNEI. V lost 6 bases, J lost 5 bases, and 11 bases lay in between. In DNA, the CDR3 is TGTGCCAGCAGCGTCGTTGAGAACGAGCAGTACTTC. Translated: CASSVVENEQYF.

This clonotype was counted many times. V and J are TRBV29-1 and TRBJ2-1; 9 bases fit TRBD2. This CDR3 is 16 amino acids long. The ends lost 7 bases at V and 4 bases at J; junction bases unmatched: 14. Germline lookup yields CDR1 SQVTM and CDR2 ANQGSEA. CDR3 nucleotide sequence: TGCAGCGCCACCTGTTCCGGGACTAGCCCATACAATGAGCAGTTCTTC. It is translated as CSATCSGTSPYNEQFF.